The next 6 T cell receptor beta chains were all read from a single sample in a study of T cell responses to AZD1222 COVID-19 vaccine. Measured with immunoSEQ multiplex PCR; TCRdb has only the in-frame clones, and not every one. The repertoire has more than 100,000 clones, about nine tenths of them found once; the top ten carry 45% to 55%. This material consisted of peripheral blood, taken on day 0 of AZD1222 vaccination. The receptor set was obtained from an adult in good health.

This clone appeared once. This chain's CDR3 is CASSPGQGILYGYTF. DNA for the CDR3: TGTGCCAGCTCACCGGGACAGGGCATTCTTTATGGCTACACCTTC. This chain uses TRBV18 with TRBJ1-2; 9 bases line up with TRBD1. The germline V gene has CDR1 KGHSH and CDR2 LQKENI. CDR3 length equals 15 residues. Trimming at V came to 3 bases and at J to 5 bases, leaving 7 bases not matched to a gene.

The CDR3 DNA reads as TGTGCCTGCAAACAGGGCCTGAGCTCCTACAATGAGCAGTTCTTC. Translation: CACKQGLSSYNEQFF. The genes are TRBV30 and TRBJ2-1; D might be TRBD1 (6 bases). Germline V gives CDR1 GTSNPN, CDR2 SVGIG (reference sequence). The V end was cut by 6 bases, the J end by 0 bases, with 15 bases between. This CDR3 has 15 amino acids.

The V and J genes are TRBV29-1 and TRBJ2-7; 7 nucleotides line up with TRBD2. The CDR3 is 14 residues long. Germline V gives CDR1 SQVTM, CDR2 ANQGSEA. V lost 1 base and J lost 6; bases outside the gene matches: 9. The CDR3 DNA is TGCAGCGTTGAAGGAGTCGGACTAGGAGTCGAGCAGTACTTC. The encoded protein is CSVEGVGLGVEQYF.

The chain links TRBV6-5 to TRBJ2-2, with 8 bases that match TRBD1. From germline, CDR1 is MNHEY and CDR2 SVGAGI. This CDR3 has 13 amino acids. The ends lost 6 bases at V and 7 bases at J; junction bases unmatched: 4. The DNA for the CDR3 is TGTGCCAGCAGCGCCGGACAGGGCGGGGAGCTGTTTTTT. Protein: CASSAGQGGELFF.

The chain combines TRBV7-8 with TRBJ2-1, with 8 positions matching TRBD1. Germline loops: CDR1 SGHVS, CDR2 FQNEAQ. The length of the CDR3 is 15 residues. V trimming: 4 bases; J trimming: 10 bases; junction bases outside the gene matches: 12. CDR3 nucleotides: TGTGCCAGCAGCTCAGGGGGGACAGGTTCAATGGAGCAGTTCTTC. Translation: CASSSGGTGSMEQFF.

The rearrangement uses TRBV16 and TRBJ1-6; unclear D gene. This CDR3 contains 12 residues. V lost 3 bases and J 9 bases, leaving 6 bases between the germline ends. Germline V gives CDR1 KGHSY, CDR2 FQNENV. CDR3 loop: CASSHVGSPLHF. CDR3 bases: TGTGCCAGCAGCCACGTTGGTTCACCCCTCCACTTT. The entire variable domain, with the rest obtained from reference TRBV16 and TRBJ1-6, is as follows: GEEVAQTPKHLVRGEGQKAKLYCAPIKGHSYVFWYQQVLKNEFKFLISFQNENVFDETGMPKERFSAKCLPNSPCSLEIQATKLEDSAVYFCASSHVGSPLHFGNGTRLTVT.